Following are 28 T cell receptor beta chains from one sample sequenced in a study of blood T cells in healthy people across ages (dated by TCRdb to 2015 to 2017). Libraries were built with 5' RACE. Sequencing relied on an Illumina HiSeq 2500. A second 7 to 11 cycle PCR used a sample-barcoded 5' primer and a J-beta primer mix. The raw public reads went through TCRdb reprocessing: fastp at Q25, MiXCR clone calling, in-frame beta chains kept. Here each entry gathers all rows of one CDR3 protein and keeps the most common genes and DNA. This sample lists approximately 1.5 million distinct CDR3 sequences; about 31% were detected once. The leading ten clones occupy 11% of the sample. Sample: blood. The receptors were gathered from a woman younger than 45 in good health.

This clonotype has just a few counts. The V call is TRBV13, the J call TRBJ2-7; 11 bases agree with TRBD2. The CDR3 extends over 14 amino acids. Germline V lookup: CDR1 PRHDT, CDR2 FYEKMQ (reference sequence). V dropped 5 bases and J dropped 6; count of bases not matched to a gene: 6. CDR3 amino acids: CASSILAGEGEQYF. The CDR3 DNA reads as TGTGCCAGCAGCATACTAGCGGGAGAGGGCGAGCAGTACTTC. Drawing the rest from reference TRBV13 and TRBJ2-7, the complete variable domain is AAGVIQSPRHLIKEKRETATLKCYPIPRHDTVYWYQQGPGQDPQFLISFYEKMQSDKGSIPDRFSAQQFSDYHSELNMSSLELGDSALYFCASSILAGEGEQYFGPGTRLTVT.

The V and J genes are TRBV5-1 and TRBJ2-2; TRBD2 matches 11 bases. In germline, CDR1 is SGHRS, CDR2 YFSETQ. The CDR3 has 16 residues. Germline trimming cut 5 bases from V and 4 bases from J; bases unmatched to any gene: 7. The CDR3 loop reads CASSSGREVGTGELFF. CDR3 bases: TGCGCCAGCAGTAGCGGGAGGGAAGTTGGCACCGGGGAGCTGTTTTTT.

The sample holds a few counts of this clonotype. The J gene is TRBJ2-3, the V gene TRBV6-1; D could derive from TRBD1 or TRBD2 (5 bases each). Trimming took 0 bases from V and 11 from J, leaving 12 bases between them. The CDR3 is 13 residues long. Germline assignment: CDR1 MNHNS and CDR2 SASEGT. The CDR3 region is CASSEAGTVLQYF. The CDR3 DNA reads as TGTGCCAGCAGTGAAGCCGGGACCGTGTTGCAGTATTTT.

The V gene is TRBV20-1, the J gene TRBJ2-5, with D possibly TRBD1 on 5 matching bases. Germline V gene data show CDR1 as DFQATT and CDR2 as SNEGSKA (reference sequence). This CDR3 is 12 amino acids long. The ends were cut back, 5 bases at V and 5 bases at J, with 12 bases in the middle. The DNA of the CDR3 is TGCAGTGCTTGGCAGGGTGGGGAGACCCAGTACTTC. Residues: CSAWQGGETQYF.

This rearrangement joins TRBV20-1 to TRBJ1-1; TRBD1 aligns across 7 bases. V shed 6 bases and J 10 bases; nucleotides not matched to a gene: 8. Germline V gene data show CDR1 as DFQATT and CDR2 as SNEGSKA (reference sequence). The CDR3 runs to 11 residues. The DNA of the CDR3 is TGCAGTGCGCGAGACCAGGGGGGAGCTTTCTTT. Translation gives CSARDQGGAFF.

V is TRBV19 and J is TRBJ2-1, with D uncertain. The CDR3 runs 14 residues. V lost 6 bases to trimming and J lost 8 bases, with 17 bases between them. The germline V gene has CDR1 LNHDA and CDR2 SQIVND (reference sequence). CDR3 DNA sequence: TGTGCCAGTAGGATCTCCCTACTAAAGCATGAGCAGTTCTTC. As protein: CASRISLLKHEQFF.

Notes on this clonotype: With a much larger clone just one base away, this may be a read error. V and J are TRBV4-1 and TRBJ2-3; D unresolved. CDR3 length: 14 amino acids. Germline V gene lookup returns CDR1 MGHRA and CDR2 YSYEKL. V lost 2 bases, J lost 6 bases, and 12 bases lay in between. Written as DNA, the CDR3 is TGCGCCAGCAGCCAAATTGCCCTAGAGGATACGCAGTATTTT. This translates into CASSQIALEDTQYF.

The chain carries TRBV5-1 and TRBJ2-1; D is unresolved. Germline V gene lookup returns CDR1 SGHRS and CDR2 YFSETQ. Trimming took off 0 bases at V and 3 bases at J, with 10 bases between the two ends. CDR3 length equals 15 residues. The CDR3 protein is CASSLVGVGYNEQFF. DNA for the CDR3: TGCGCCAGCAGCTTGGTAGGTGTAGGCTACAATGAGCAGTTCTTC.

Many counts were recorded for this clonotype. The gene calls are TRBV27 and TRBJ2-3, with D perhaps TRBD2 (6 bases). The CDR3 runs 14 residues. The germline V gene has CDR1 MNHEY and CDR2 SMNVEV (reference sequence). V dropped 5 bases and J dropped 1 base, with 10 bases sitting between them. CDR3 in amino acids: CASSPGLRTDTQYF. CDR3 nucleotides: TGTGCCAGCAGTCCGGGACTGCGCACAGATACGCAGTATTTT.

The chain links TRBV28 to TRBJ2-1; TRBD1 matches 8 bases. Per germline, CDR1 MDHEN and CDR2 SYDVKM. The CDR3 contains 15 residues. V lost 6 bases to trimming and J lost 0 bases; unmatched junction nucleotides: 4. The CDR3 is CASRSGQGSYNEQFF. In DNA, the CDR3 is TGTGCCAGCAGATCCGGACAGGGCTCCTACAATGAGCAGTTCTTC.

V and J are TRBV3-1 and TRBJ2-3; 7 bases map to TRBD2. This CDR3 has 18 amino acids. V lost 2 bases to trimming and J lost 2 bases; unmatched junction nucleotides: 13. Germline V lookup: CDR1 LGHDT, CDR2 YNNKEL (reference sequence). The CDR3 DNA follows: TGTGCCAGCAGCCAATCTCTTTCGGAGCGGGGCTTCACAGATACGCAGTATTTT. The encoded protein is CASSQSLSERGFTDTQYF.

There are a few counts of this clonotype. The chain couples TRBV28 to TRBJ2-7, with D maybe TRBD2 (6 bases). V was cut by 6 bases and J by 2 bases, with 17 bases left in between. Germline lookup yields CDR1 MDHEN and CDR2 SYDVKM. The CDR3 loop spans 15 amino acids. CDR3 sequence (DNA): TGTGCCAGCAGCCGCCGTTCACTAGCTCCCTACGAGCAGTACTTC. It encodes CASSRRSLAPYEQYF.

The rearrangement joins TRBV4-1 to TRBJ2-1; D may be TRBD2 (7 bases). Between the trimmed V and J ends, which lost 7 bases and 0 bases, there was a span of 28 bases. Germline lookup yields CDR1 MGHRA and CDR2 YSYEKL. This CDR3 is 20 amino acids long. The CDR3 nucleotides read TGCGCCAGCACCCTCCACGGGGGGCTACTAACTTCCAGCTCCTACAATGAGCAGTTCTTC. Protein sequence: CASTLHGGLLTSSSYNEQFF.

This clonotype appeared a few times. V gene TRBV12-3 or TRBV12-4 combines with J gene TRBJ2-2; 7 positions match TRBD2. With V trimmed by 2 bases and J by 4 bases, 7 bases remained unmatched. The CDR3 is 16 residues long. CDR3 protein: CASSLLSASGTGELFF. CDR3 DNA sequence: TGTGCCAGCAGTTTACTTTCGGCTAGCGGCACCGGGGAGCTGTTTTTT.

CDR3 loop: CASSQTGVAKNIQYF. CDR3 sequence (DNA): TGCGCCAGCAGCCAGACAGGAGTAGCCAAAAACATTCAGTACTTC. The chain recombines TRBV4-1 with TRBJ2-4, with D possibly matching TRBD1 (6 bases). This CDR3 contains 15 residues. Germline lookup yields CDR1 MGHRA and CDR2 YSYEKL. The ends were cut back, 3 bases at V and 0 bases at J, with 9 bases in the middle.

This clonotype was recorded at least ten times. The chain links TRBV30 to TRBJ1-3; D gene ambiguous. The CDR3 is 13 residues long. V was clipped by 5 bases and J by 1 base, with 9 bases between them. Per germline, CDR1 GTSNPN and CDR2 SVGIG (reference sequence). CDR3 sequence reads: CAWLVRSGNTIYF. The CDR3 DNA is TGTGCCTGGCTTGTAAGGTCTGGAAACACCATATATTTT.

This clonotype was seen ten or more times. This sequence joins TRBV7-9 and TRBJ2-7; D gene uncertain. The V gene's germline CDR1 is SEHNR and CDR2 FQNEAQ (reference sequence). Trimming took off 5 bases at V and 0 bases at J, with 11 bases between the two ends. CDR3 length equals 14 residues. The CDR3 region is CASSIGTDSYEQYF. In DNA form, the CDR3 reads TGTGCCAGCAGCATAGGCACGGACTCCTACGAGCAGTACTTC.

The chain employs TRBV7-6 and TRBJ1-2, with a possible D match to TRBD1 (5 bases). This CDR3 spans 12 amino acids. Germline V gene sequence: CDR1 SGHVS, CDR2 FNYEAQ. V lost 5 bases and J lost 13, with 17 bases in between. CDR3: CASSDGTALVTF. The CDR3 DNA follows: TGTGCCAGCAGCGACGGGACTGCCCTTGTCACCTTC.

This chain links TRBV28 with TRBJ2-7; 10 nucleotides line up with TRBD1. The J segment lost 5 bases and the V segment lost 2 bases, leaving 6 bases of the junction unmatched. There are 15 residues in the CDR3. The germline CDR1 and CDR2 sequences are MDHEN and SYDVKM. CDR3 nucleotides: TGTGCCAGCAGTTTACCGGACAGGGGGGTCAACGAGCAGTACTTC. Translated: CASSLPDRGVNEQYF. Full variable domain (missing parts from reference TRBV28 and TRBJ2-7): DVKVTQSSRYLVKRTGEKVFLECVQDMDHENMFWYRQDPGLGLRLIYFSYDVKMKEKGDIPEGYSVSREKKERFSLILESASTNQTSMYLCASSLPDRGVNEQYFGPGTRLTVT.

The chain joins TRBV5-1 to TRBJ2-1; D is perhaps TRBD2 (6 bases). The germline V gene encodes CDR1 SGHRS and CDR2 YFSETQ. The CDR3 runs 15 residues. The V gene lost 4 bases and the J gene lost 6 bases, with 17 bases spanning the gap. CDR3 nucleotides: TGCGCCAGCAGCATAGGACCAGTGGGGGGCAATGAGCAGTTCTTC. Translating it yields CASSIGPVGGNEQFF.

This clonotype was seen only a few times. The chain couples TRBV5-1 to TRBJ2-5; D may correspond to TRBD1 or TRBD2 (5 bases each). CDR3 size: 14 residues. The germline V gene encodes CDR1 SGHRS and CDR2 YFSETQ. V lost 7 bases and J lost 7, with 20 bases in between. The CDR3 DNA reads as TGCGCCAGCCTAGAGGAGGCCTCTGGGGGGACCCAGTACTTC. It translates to CASLEEASGGTQYF.

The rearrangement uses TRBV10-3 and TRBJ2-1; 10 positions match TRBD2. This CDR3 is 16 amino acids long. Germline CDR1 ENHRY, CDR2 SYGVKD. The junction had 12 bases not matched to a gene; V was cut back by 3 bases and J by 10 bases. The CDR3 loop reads CAISDPLAGVMGEQFF. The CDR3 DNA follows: TGTGCCATCAGTGACCCGCTAGCGGGAGTAATGGGGGAGCAGTTCTTC.

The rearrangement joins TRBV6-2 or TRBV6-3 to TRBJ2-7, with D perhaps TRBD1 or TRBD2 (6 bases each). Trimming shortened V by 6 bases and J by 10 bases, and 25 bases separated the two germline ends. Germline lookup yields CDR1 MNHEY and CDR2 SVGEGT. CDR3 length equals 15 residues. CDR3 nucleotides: TGTGCCAGCAGCCGAGTTCTAGGGGTCGGGGGCACCCAGTACTTC. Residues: CASSRVLGVGGTQYF.

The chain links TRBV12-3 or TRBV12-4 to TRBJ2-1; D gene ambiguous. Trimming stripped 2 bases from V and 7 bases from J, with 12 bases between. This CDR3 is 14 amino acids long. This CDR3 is CASSLFNTGNEQFF. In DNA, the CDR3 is TGTGCCAGCAGTTTATTTAATACGGGTAATGAGCAGTTCTTC.

The CDR3 here is CASGLTGLTDTQYF. The CDR3, as DNA: TGTGCTAGTGGTTTGACAGGCCTTACAGATACGCAGTATTTT. The genes are TRBV12-5 and TRBJ2-3; D may be TRBD1 (5 bases). The ends were cut back, 2 bases at V and 3 bases at J, with 9 bases in the middle. The CDR3 length is 14 residues. CDR1 LGHNT and CDR2 FRNRAP come from the germline V gene.

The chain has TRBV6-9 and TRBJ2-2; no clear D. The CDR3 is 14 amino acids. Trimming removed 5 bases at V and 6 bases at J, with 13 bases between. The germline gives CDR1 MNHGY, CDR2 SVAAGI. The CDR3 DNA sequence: TGTGCCAGCAGTCCGTCTGACGGCGCCGGGGAGCTGTTTTTT. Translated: CASSPSDGAGELFF.

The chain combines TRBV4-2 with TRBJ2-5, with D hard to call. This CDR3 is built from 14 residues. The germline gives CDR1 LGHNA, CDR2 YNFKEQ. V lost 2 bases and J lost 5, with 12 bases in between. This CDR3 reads CASSQLGSWETQYF. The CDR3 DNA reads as TGTGCCAGCAGCCAACTGGGTTCGTGGGAGACCCAGTACTTC.

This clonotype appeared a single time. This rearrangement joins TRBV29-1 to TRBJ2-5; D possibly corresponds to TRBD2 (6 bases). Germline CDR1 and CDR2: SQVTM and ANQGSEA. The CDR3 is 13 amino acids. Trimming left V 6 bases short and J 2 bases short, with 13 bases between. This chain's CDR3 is CSVRKGGQETQYF. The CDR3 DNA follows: TGCAGCGTGCGTAAGGGAGGACAAGAGACCCAGTACTTC.